This T cell receptor (beta chain) was obtained from a study of beta chain features in type 1 diabetes. Across the whole study: Healthy donors and patients showed comparable age, gender and cell yields. All samples together contributed some 100,000,000 sorted cells for examination.

The V and J ends lost 1 base and 8 bases respectively, with 15 bases between them. The CDR3 length is 15 residues. Germline V gene data show CDR1 as GTSNPN and CDR2 as SVGIG (reference sequence). The study reverse transcribed the entire isolated RNA, so it sequenced expressed TCRB transcripts. Only in-frame clones appear in the TCRdb table, and some are missing; sequencing was by immunoSEQ multiplex PCR. The table includes 120,000 to 150,000 clones, more than 9% detected once. The specimen sequenced was naive CD4+ T cells from blood. This sequence joins TRBV30 and TRBJ1-6; D not certain. This TCR was sampled from a man aged 18-30 years in good health. CDR3 protein: CAWSGSEGWDSPLHF. In DNA form, the CDR3 reads TGTGCCTGGAGTGGCTCGGAGGGCTGGGATTCACCCCTCCACTTT. Supplemented by reference TRBV30 and TRBJ1-6, the full variable domain reads SQTIHQWPATLVQPVGSPLSLECTVEGTSNPNLYWYRQAAGRGLQLLFYSVGIGQISSEVPQNLSASRPQDRQFILSSKKLLLSDSGFYLCAWSGSEGWDSPLHFGNGTRLTVT.